This TCR beta chain was identified during a study of T-cell reconstitution after alpha-beta-depleted transplantation in children. Overall study results and limits: Reportedly, roughly two months post-transplant, alpha-beta T cells arose from several hundred expanded graft clones.

This clonotype was picked up many times. Its specificity is not known. The CDR3 totals 20 residues. Trimming cost V 2 bases and J 7 bases; bases outside gene matches: 20. Germline V gene sequence: CDR1 SGHTA, CDR2 FQGNSA. Researchers prepared the TCRbeta library using unique molecular identifiers, the study reports. TCRdb re-derived calls from the PCR reads in MiXCR, one entry per CDR3 protein. The table shows hundreds of thousands of distinct CDR3 sequences, with about a tenth occurring only once. The clonotype was recovered from a boy under two years old with acute myeloid leukemia, due to receive a stem cell transplant. The specimen comprised PBMCs, sampled before TCRalphabeta/CD19-depleted stem cell transplant. V is TRBV7-2 and J is TRBJ2-1, with 10 bases matching TRBD2. The CDR3 DNA is TGTGCCAGCAGCTTACGGTTGGGACCACGGGGCCCTAGCGGGGGAAATGAGCAGTTCTTC. Residues: CASSLRLGPRGPSGGNEQFF.